This T cell receptor beta chain was recorded in a study of blood T cells in healthy people across ages. This clonotype was recorded at least ten times. The use of a sample-barcoded 5' primer and a J-beta primer mix characterized a second PCR of about 7 to 12 cycles. From the 5' RACE reads, TCRdb called clonotypes with MiXCR, one entry per CDR3 protein. The sample records around 650,000 distinct CDR3 sequences, approximately 29% being singletons. Germline CDR1 GTSNPN, CDR2 SVGIG (reference sequence). V was shortened by 4 bases and J by 2 bases, with 9 bases between the two germline ends. The CDR3 sequence is 13 residues long.

This TCR was sampled from a woman at least 80 years old in good health. This chain joins TRBV30 and TRBJ2-1; D is undetermined. Source material: blood. The CDR3, as DNA: TGTGCCTGGATGGCAGGTGCCTACAATGAGCAGTTCTTC. Amino acid sequence: CAWMAGAYNEQFF.